The 13 T cell receptor beta chains presented below share a single source sample, sequenced in a study of metastatic and nonmetastatic thyroid tumors. TCRdb reprocessed the PCR reads via MiXCR. In the table there are 50,000 or so clones, around a sixth of which are singletons. All patients were untreated before thyroid surgery. The source material was blood. These receptors came from a female donor with papillary thyroid cancer or a benign thyroid nodule (not recorded which). Some clones in this sample may be carry-over from other donors' samples.

This clone was seen ten or more times. V and J are TRBV18 and TRBJ2-3, with no clear D. Germline values: CDR1 KGHSH, CDR2 LQKENI. The V end lost 2 bases, the J end lost 5 bases, and 17 bases lay between the germline ends. This CDR3 spans 16 amino acids. The chain's CDR3 is CASSPSLTERIDTQYF. For the CDR3, the DNA is TGTGCCAGCTCACCAAGTTTAACAGAACGCATAGATACGCAGTATTTT.

This clone was counted ten times or more. This chain links TRBV28 with TRBJ2-7; D unclear. V was cut by 1 base and J by 5 bases, with 12 bases left in between. The CDR3 has 14 residues. Germline loops: CDR1 MDHEN, CDR2 SYDVKM. CDR3 DNA: TGTGCCAGCAGTTTATATGCCACGTTACACGAGCAGTACTTC. Amino acids: CASSLYATLHEQYF.

This clone came up many times. The CDR3 region is CASSLNSDEQYF. Here the CDR3 DNA reads TGCGCCAGCAGCTTGAATAGTGACGAGCAGTACTTC. The rearrangement uses TRBV5-1 and TRBJ2-7; D is uncertain. Looked up from germline, CDR1 is SGHRS and CDR2 is YFSETQ. There are 12 residues in the CDR3. With 1 base removed from V and 5 bases from J, the gap between germline ends came to 7 bases. Full variable domain (rest looked up from reference TRBV5-1 and TRBJ2-7): KAGVTQTPRYLIKTRGQQVTLSCSPISGHRSVSWYQQTPGQGLQFLFEYFSETQRNKGNFPGRFSGRQFSNSRSEMNVSTLELGDSALYLCASSLNSDEQYFGPGTRLTVT.

The rearrangement links TRBV6-1 to TRBJ2-7; D gene unclear. CDR3 length: 14 residues. Per the germline V gene, CDR1 is MNHNS and CDR2 is SASEGT. The V gene lost 6 bases and the J gene lost 3 bases, with 15 bases spanning the gap. CDR3 nucleotides: TGTGCCAGCAGCCTCTGGACGGTGGACTACGAGCAGTACTTC. Translating gives CASSLWTVDYEQYF.

This chain uses TRBV12-3 or TRBV12-4 with TRBJ1-3; D unresolved. V was shortened by 5 bases and J by 0 bases, with 14 bases between the two germline ends. The CDR3 has 16 amino acids. This CDR3 reads CASSEGPLGSGNTIYF. The CDR3 DNA reads as TGTGCCAGCAGTGAAGGACCTCTTGGCTCTGGAAACACCATATATTTT.

This clone was recorded many times. The chain carries TRBV6-2 or TRBV6-3 and TRBJ2-7; 10 nucleotides align to TRBD1. V was clipped by 2 bases and J by 7 bases; unmatched bases: 8. Germline lookup yields CDR1 MNHEY and CDR2 SVGEGT. This CDR3 has 15 amino acids. The CDR3: CASSYVGTGVGEQYF. The CDR3 nucleotides are TGTGCCAGCAGTTACGTCGGGACAGGGGTCGGTGAGCAGTACTTC.

This clone was seen at least ten times. The chain couples TRBV9 to TRBJ2-3, with 9 nucleotides matching TRBD2. Losses at the gene ends were 4 bases for V and 6 bases for J; bases not matched to a gene: 12. Germline V gene lookup returns CDR1 SGDLS and CDR2 YYNGEE. CDR3 length: 16 residues. The CDR3 here is CASSSGGREARDTQYF. CDR3 DNA sequence: TGTGCCAGCAGCAGCGGGGGGCGGGAGGCCAGGGATACGCAGTATTTT.

This chain connects TRBV5-1 to TRBJ2-2; 10 bases align to TRBD1. The CDR3 is made up of 16 amino acids. V lost 0 bases to trimming and J lost 5 bases; unmatched junction nucleotides: 4. Germline CDR1 reads SGHRS; CDR2 reads YFSETQ. This chain's CDR3 is CASSLAGTGETGELFF. The CDR3 DNA sequence: TGCGCCAGCAGCTTGGCCGGGACAGGGGAAACCGGGGAGCTGTTTTTT.

The sample holds a few counts of this clone. Germline is not matched at one junction end, which may reflect a read error. This chain uses TRBV6-1 with TRBJ2-3; possibly TRBD2 for D (6 bases). Germline assignment: CDR1 MNHNS and CDR2 SASEGT. This CDR3 spans 15 amino acids. The CDR3 sequence: CAISELSGGTDTQYF. CDR3 DNA: TGTGCCATCAGTGAACTATCGGGAGGCACAGATACGCAGTATTTT.

CDR3 region: CAQYRGRGNYGYTF. The CDR3 DNA reads TGTGCCCAGTACAGGGGGAGGGGGAACTATGGCTACACCTTC. This rearrangement joins TRBV30 to TRBJ1-2, with 8 bases fitting TRBD1. Germline V gene data show CDR1 as GTSNPN and CDR2 as SVGIG (reference sequence). V lost 8 bases, J lost 2 bases, and 10 bases stayed unmatched. This CDR3 has 14 residues.

On this clone: At one end the junction does not follow the germline gene, possibly because of a read error. Other nucleotide sequences in the sample specify the same CDR3. The rearrangement uses TRBV20-1 and TRBJ2-5; D perhaps matches TRBD2 (6 bases). Germline V gene lookup returns CDR1 DFQATT and CDR2 SNEGSKA (reference sequence). This CDR3 has 12 residues. The CDR3 sequence: CSAPTRRETQYF. CDR3 DNA sequence: TGCAGTGCACCGACTAGACGGGAGACACAGTACTTC.

This clone came up many times. The J gene is TRBJ2-7, the V gene TRBV28, with 9 bases that match TRBD2. The V segment lost 4 bases and the J segment 2 bases; nucleotides outside the gene matches: 3. The CDR3 contains 14 residues. In germline, CDR1 is MDHEN, CDR2 SYDVKM. The CDR3 is CASSSSGMTYEQYF. The DNA for the CDR3 is TGTGCCAGCAGTTCTAGCGGGATGACCTACGAGCAGTACTTC.

CDR3 nucleotides: TGTGCCAGCAGCTCGGGACTCCAAAACTCCTACGAGCAGTACTTC. Its protein product is CASSSGLQNSYEQYF. The J gene is TRBJ2-7, the V gene TRBV5-6, with a tentative D call TRBD2 (6 bases). Germline V gene data show CDR1 as SGHDT and CDR2 as YYEEEE. V was cut by 3 bases and J by 0 bases, with 13 bases left in between. This CDR3 is 15 amino acids long.